These T cell receptor beta chains were read from a single sample in a study of CD8+ T cells in alopecia areata. The data were produced by immunoSEQ multiplex PCR, yet TCRdb's version contains in-frame clones alone and is incomplete. The sample consists of some 170,000 clones, approximately 56% of them appearing once. The sequencing here drew on CD4+ T cells sorted from blood, taken at week 0. Receptors originate from a human donor with alopecia areata. Both conserved end residues are part of each CDR3.

>TRBJ1-2|TRBV30
CACLDRGNYGYTF
>TRBJ1-2|TRBV30
CAWSVQPRPLNYGYTF
>TRBJ1-1|TRBV27
CASSKRRGPGPEAFF
>TRBJ1-4|TRBV30
CAWSDSGTVGEKLFF
>TRBJ1-2|TRBV29-1
CSAGQGPYGYTF
>TRBJ1-4|TRBV6-5
CASRNGGQNEKLFF
>TRBJ1-2|TRBV7-8
CASSQRRVQDGYTF
>TRBJ1-1|TRBV29-1
CSVELRQNIEAFF
>TRBJ1-1|TRBV29-1
CSVKGRMNTEAFF
>TRBJ2-6|TRBV4-1
CASSQSPEANVLTF